Sequencing of this TCR beta chain was carried out in a study of CXCR3-negative and CXCR3-positive naive CD8 T cells. As to this clonotype: Its antigen is undetermined.

In germline, CDR1 is SEHNR, CDR2 FQNEAQ (reference sequence). The CDR3 is 15 amino acids. TRB cDNA libraries were made by UMI-labeled 5' RACE. Using the 5' RACE reads, TCRdb records one entry per CDR3 protein without DNA. The sample totals about 50,000 distinct CDR3 sequences; its top ten clones hold roughly 0.6%. Overall study results and limits: Naive cells with CXCR3 showed TRB CDR3s that were more hydrophobic than those in CXCR3-negative naive cells.

The clonotype was recovered from a human donor in good health. Some clones in this sample may be carry-over from other donors' samples. Sequenced sample: naive CXCR3+ CD8+ T cells from blood. Subset specified: CD45RO-CCR7+CD27+CD95- naive CD8+ T cells expressing CXCR3 (TNR3+). This rearrangement joins TRBV7-9 to TRBJ2-7; the D call of TRBD2 rests on TCRdb alone, since no DNA is present to check it. CDR3 sequence reads: CASTMVAGQLYEQYF.